This T cell receptor (beta chain) was recovered during a study of spatial heterogeneity in lung cancer. Trimming left V 7 bases short and J 0 bases short, with 10 bases between. Germline CDR1 SQVTM, CDR2 ANQGSEA. This CDR3 comprises 12 residues. Study outcomes and limitations: There were more appearances of ubiquitous expanded tumor TCRs in blood at resection than at follow-up.

This clonotype was picked up many times. Its matching antigen is unknown. Documented time point: sample taken at primary tumor resection. Whole RNA came from tumor, nontumor lung or frozen PBMC and was sequenced without being sorted. A total of around 76 untreated early-stage non-small cell lung cancer patients served as donors. TCRdb re-analysed the 5' RACE reads in MiXCR, keeping a single row per CDR3 protein. The sample includes approximately 90,000 distinct CDR3 sequences, roughly 10% of them seen just once. This receptor was obtained from a male donor with early-stage non-small cell lung cancer. The V gene is TRBV29-1, the J gene TRBJ2-7; a weak D match, TRBD2 (6 bases). This material consisted of PBMCs, taken at surgery. The CDR3 sequence: CSGSGSSYEQYF. The CDR3 nucleotides are TGCAGCGGGTCCGGGAGCTCCTACGAGCAGTACTTC.